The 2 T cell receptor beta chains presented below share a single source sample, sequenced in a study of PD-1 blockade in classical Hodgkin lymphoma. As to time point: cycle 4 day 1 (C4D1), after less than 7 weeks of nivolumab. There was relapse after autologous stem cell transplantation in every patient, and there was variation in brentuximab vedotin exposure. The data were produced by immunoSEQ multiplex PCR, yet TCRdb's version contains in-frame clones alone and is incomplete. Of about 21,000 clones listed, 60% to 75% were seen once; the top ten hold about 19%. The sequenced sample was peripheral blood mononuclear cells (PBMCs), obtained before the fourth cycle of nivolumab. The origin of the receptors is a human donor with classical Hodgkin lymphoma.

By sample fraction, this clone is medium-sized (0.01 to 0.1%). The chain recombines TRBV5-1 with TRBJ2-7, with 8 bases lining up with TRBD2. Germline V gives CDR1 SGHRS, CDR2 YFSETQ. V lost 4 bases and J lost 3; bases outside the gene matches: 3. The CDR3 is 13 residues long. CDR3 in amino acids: CASSQGTSYEQYF. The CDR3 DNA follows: TGCGCCAGCAGCCAAGGGACTAGCTACGAGCAGTACTTC.

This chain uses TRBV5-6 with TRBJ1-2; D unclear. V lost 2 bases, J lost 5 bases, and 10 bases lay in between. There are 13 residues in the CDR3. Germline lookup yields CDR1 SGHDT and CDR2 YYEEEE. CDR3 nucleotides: TGTGCCAGCAGCTTAACCAGCTTTTATGGCTACACCTTC. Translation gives CASSLTSFYGYTF.